One and the same sample provided the 23 T cell receptor beta chains below, sequenced in a study of blood T cell repertoires in COVID-19. The assay was immunoSEQ multiplex PCR, and TCRdb's table has in-frame clones only and misses some. This sample has 95,000 to 150,000 clones, with roughly 79% found just once. Sequencing was carried out using peripheral blood. The receptors were gathered from a man aged 70 or older with acute or convalescent COVID-19.

The rearrangement links TRBV4-3 to TRBJ2-5; a weak D match, TRBD2 (5 bases). With 0 bases removed from V and 0 bases from J, the gap between germline ends came to 14 bases. The CDR3 sequence is 17 residues long. Germline V gene lookup returns CDR1 LGHNA and CDR2 YSLEER. CDR3 sequence: CASSQERVGRYQETQYF. The CDR3 bases are TGCGCCAGCAGCCAAGAGAGGGTGGGCAGGTACCAAGAGACCCAGTACTTC.

V gene TRBV7-3 combines with J gene TRBJ2-3; D is unclear. The CDR3 runs 13 residues. CDR1 SGHTA and CDR2 FQGTGA come from the germline V gene. The V gene lost 4 bases and the J gene lost 3 bases, with 8 bases spanning the gap. Written as DNA, the CDR3 is TGTGCCAGCAGCTACGCCGAGACAGATACGCAGTATTTT. Translation gives CASSYAETDTQYF.

The chain employs TRBV7-2 and TRBJ2-7; perhaps TRBD1 as D (6 bases). The CDR3 runs 13 residues. The germline CDR1 and CDR2 sequences are SGHTA and FQGNSA. Deletions cut 5 bases from V and 3 bases from J, with 11 bases between. CDR3 in amino acids: CASSTGHHYEQYF. The CDR3 nucleotides read TGTGCCAGCAGCACGGGACACCACTACGAGCAGTACTTC.

The chain carries TRBV5-1 and TRBJ2-3, with TRBD2 matching 8 bases. This CDR3 comprises 18 residues. The ends lost 0 bases at V and 3 bases at J; junction bases unmatched: 12. CDR1 and CDR2 from the germline V gene are SGHRS and YFSETQ. The CDR3 DNA follows: TGCGCCAGCAGCTTGGCAGAATCACCGGGACTAGGTACAGATACGCAGTATTTT. Protein product: CASSLAESPGLGTDTQYF. The full variable domain, completed using reference TRBV5-1 and TRBJ2-3, is KAGVTQTPRYLIKTRGQQVTLSCSPISGHRSVSWYQQTPGQGLQFLFEYFSETQRNKGNFPGRFSGRQFSNSRSEMNVSTLELGDSALYLCASSLAESPGLGTDTQYFGPGTRLTVL.

This clone was picked up one time. The V call is TRBV27, the J call TRBJ1-4; D not certain. This CDR3 has 13 amino acids. In germline, CDR1 is MNHEY, CDR2 SMNVEV (reference sequence). V was pared by 7 bases and J by 5 bases, with 11 bases between. The CDR3 is CASKTGGNEKLFF. The CDR3, as DNA: TGTGCCAGCAAAACCGGAGGAAATGAAAAACTGTTTTTT.

The chain recombines TRBV4-1 with TRBJ1-5; tentatively, D is TRBD1 (5 bases). This CDR3 is 14 amino acids long. Trimming pared 0 bases from V and 5 bases from J, leaving 8 bases between. Per the germline V gene, CDR1 is MGHRA and CDR2 is YSYEKL. The CDR3 nucleotides are TGCGCCAGCAGCCAAGAAGTAGGGGATCAGCCCCAGCATTTT. Its translation: CASSQEVGDQPQHF.

V usage is TRBV24-1 and J usage is TRBJ1-2; TRBD1 aligns across 7 bases. The CDR3 contains 13 residues. The V and J ends lost 4 bases and 4 bases, in that order; junction bases with no gene match: 2. In germline, CDR1 is KGHDR, CDR2 SFDVKD. In nucleotides, the CDR3 is TGTGCCACCAGTGAGGCAGGGGGCTATGGCTACACCTTC. Its protein is CATSEAGGYGYTF.

V usage is TRBV19 and J usage is TRBJ1-6; TRBD1 matches 7 bases. Germline loops: CDR1 LNHDA, CDR2 SQIVND (reference sequence). This CDR3 has 19 residues. V shed 4 bases and J 0 bases; nucleotides not matched to a gene: 12. The CDR3 DNA sequence: TGTGCCAGTAGTACCTCAGGACAGGCCTTAAGCTCCTATAATTCACCCCTCCACTTT. Translated: CASSTSGQALSSYNSPLHF.

This clone was detected a few times. The rearrangement joins TRBV20-1 to TRBJ1-2; D not certain. Germline lookup yields CDR1 DFQATT and CDR2 SNEGSKA (reference sequence). CDR3 size: 10 residues. V lost 6 bases to trimming and J lost 3 bases, with 5 bases between them. This CDR3 is CSAHDYGYTF. CDR3 nucleotide sequence: TGCAGTGCCCATGACTATGGCTACACCTTC.

As DNA, the CDR3 is TGTGCCAGCTCACCAACAGGCCGAGACACTGAAGCTTTCTTT. It encodes CASSPTGRDTEAFF. The chain joins TRBV18 to TRBJ1-1; tentative D call: TRBD1 (5 bases). Germline CDR1 is KGHSH and CDR2 is LQKENI. The V end was cut by 2 bases, the J end by 3 bases, with 10 bases between. The CDR3 spans 14 residues.

The chain couples TRBV2 to TRBJ2-3; 9 bases are a match to TRBD2. CDR3 length: 14 amino acids. Germline V gene sequence: CDR1 SNHLY, CDR2 FYNNEI. Unmatched junction bases numbered 5, after V lost 10 bases and J lost 0 bases. This CDR3 reads CANRLADSTDTQYF. The CDR3 coding sequence is TGTGCCAACAGACTAGCGGACAGCACAGATACGCAGTATTTT. The whole variable domain, filled in from reference TRBV2 and TRBJ2-3, reads EPEVTQTPSHQVTQMGQEVILRCVPISNHLYFYWYRQILGQKVEFLVSFYNNEISEKSEIFDDQFSVERPDGSNFTLKIRSTKLEDSAMYFCANRLADSTDTQYFGPGTRLTVL.

The chain is built from TRBV2 and TRBJ2-7; TRBD2 matches at 11 bases. This CDR3 comprises 15 residues. Germline V gene lookup returns CDR1 SNHLY and CDR2 FYNNEI. With 5 bases clipped from V and 3 bases from J, the junction kept 6 bases outside the gene matches. In DNA, the CDR3 is TGTGCCAGCAGTCAATTCGGGACTAGCGGCTACGAGCAGTACTTC. Translating it yields CASSQFGTSGYEQYF.

The J gene is TRBJ1-2, the V gene TRBV6-5, with D tentatively TRBD1 (6 bases). Germline V CDR1 and CDR2: MNHEY, SVGAGI. Deletions cut 5 bases from V and 4 bases from J, with 11 bases between. The CDR3 contains 13 residues. This chain's CDR3 is CASSTGLSYGYTF. The CDR3 DNA is TGTGCCAGCAGTACAGGGTTGAGCTATGGCTACACCTTC.

The V call is TRBV9, the J call TRBJ1-1; the D is unclear. Per germline, CDR1 SGDLS and CDR2 YYNGEE. The CDR3 consists of 14 residues. The ends were cut back, 0 bases at V and 5 bases at J, with 11 bases in the middle. The CDR3 nucleotides are TGTGCCAGCAGCGTAGATCCCGGAGAGACTGAAGCTTTCTTT. Translation gives CASSVDPGETEAFF.

J is TRBJ1-4 and V is TRBV12-5; D is uncertain. The length of the CDR3 is 14 residues. The V gene's germline CDR1 is LGHNT and CDR2 FRNRAP. V dropped 2 bases and J dropped 4 bases, with 8 bases sitting between them. CDR3 amino acids: CASGLLLNNEKLFF. The DNA of the CDR3 is TGTGCTAGTGGTTTGCTCTTAAATAATGAAAAACTGTTTTTT.

The V gene is TRBV11-3, the J gene TRBJ2-7; D may be TRBD1 (6 bases). Germline V CDR1 and CDR2: SGHNT, YENEEA. This CDR3 has 15 residues. V shed 5 bases and J shed 1 base, with 15 bases lying between them. CDR3 coding DNA: TGTGCCAGCAGCCGGGGACATTTAGAGTCCTACGAGCAGTACTTC. Translating it yields CASSRGHLESYEQYF.

A remark on this clone: This sample also contains other DNA sequences that code for the same CDR3. The rearrangement uses TRBV2 and TRBJ2-5; tentative D call: TRBD1 (6 bases). Per germline, CDR1 SNHLY and CDR2 FYNNEI. There are 12 residues in the CDR3. V lost 8 bases and J 0 bases, leaving 7 bases between the germline ends. CDR3: CASRDNQETQYF. The CDR3 coding sequence is TGTGCCAGCCGGGACAACCAAGAGACCCAGTACTTC.

The chain recombines TRBV10-3 with TRBJ1-4; D unresolved. The CDR3 runs to 12 residues. Germline V gene data show CDR1 as ENHRY and CDR2 as SYGVKD. The CDR3 DNA reads TGTGGTACTCGGGGTCTAAATGAAAAACTGTTTTTT. Translation gives CGTRGLNEKLFF.

V and J are TRBV7-2 and TRBJ2-2; D remains unclear. The CDR3 is made up of 14 amino acids. The ends were cut back, 6 bases at V and 2 bases at J, with 10 bases in the middle. Germline loops: CDR1 SGHTA, CDR2 FQGNSA. The CDR3 here is CASRERSNTGELFF. The CDR3 DNA reads TGTGCCAGCAGGGAAAGGAGCAACACCGGGGAGCTGTTTTTT.

This CDR3 is CASRSRQGKETQYF. CDR3 sequence (DNA): TGTGCCAGTAGATCTCGACAGGGGAAAGAGACCCAGTACTTC. The genes are TRBV19 and TRBJ2-5, with 8 bases aligning to TRBD1. After removal of 6 bases from V and 3 bases from J, the junction contained 6 bases not matched to a gene. Germline V gives CDR1 LNHDA, CDR2 SQIVND (reference sequence). This CDR3 spans 14 amino acids.

This chain links TRBV9 with TRBJ2-1, with D perhaps matching TRBD2 (6 bases). This CDR3 is 16 amino acids long. V was shortened by 3 bases and J by 4 bases, with 17 bases between the two germline ends. The germline V gene has CDR1 SGDLS and CDR2 YYNGEE. The CDR3 here is CASSGGGLELYNEQFF. CDR3 nucleotide sequence: TGTGCCAGCAGCGGGGGAGGACTTGAGCTATACAATGAGCAGTTCTTC.

J is TRBJ2-3 and V is TRBV11-3; no definite D call. This CDR3 contains 14 residues. In germline, CDR1 is SGHNT, CDR2 YENEEA. The V end lost 1 base, the J end lost 0 bases, and 5 bases lay between the germline ends. As DNA, the CDR3 is TGTGCCAGCAGCTTAGGGGCTAGCACAGATACGCAGTATTTT. Protein: CASSLGASTDTQYF.

This rearrangement joins TRBV6-2 or TRBV6-3 to TRBJ1-1, with TRBD1 identical over 7 bases. This CDR3 region has 14 residues. Losses at the gene ends were 6 bases for V and 6 bases for J; bases not matched to a gene: 10. The germline CDR1 and CDR2 sequences are MNHEY and SVGEGT. The CDR3 protein is CASSRQGEVSEAFF. The CDR3 region has the DNA TGTGCCAGCAGCAGACAGGGAGAGGTCTCTGAAGCTTTCTTT.